This note documents a single T cell receptor beta chain sequence. Its target is unknown. This specimen comes from a study of OX40 agonist ivuxolimab in advanced cancers. Notes on the study in general: Nonresponders, in some cases, also had low normalized T-cell clonal expansion. Mean expanded clone counts were higher in CD8+ than CD4+ T cells.

Sequencing used immunoSEQ multiplex PCR; TCRdb keeps in-frame clones, though not all of them. The data show 49,000 or so clones, around 89% seen once. The CDR3 has 15 amino acids. Germline trimming cut 5 bases from V and 2 bases from J; bases unmatched to any gene: 7. Germline lookup yields CDR1 SGHTA and CDR2 FQGTGA. At baseline, cycle 4 day 1, and cycle 7 day 1, blood was sampled. Sequenced here: CD4+ or CD8+ T cells sorted from blood, sampled in a trial of the OX40 agonist ivuxolimab. This receptor was identified in an adult with an advanced solid tumor such as melanoma, head and neck, liver or kidney cancer. The chain has TRBV7-3 and TRBJ2-7; 9 bases are shared with TRBD2. The CDR3 spells CASSPLAGIAYEQYF. The CDR3 DNA reads TGTGCCAGCAGCCCGCTAGCGGGGATAGCCTACGAGCAGTACTTC.